The rows below give T cell receptor beta chains drawn from one sample of a study of blood T cell repertoires in COVID-19. Profiling relied on immunoSEQ multiplex PCR, and the TCRdb table lists in-frame clones only, not all of them. The top ten clones hold around 3% of a sample with 70,000 to 85,000 clones, around 90% of them seen once. Sequencing input: peripheral blood. These receptors all come from a woman aged 45 to 65 with active or convalescent COVID-19. The CDR3 runs from the conserved cysteine through the conserved F or W. D genes are given only for firm matches. The size entry is marked missing in some rows and otherwise reads once, few, many or a size class.

V,size,J,D,CDR3,DNA
TRBV6-6,.,TRBJ1-5,.,CASSWGSGDQPQHF,TGTGCCAGCAGTTGGGGAAGCGGTGATCAGCCCCAGCATTTT
TRBV2,.,TRBJ1-1,TRBD1,CASSEGTANTEAFF,TGTGCCAGCAGTGAGGGGACAGCGAACACTGAAGCTTTCTTT
TRBV30,.,TRBJ1-5,.,CAWNEPGSNQPQHF,TGTGCCTGGAACGAGCCGGGTAGCAATCAGCCCCAGCATTTT
TRBV28,.,TRBJ1-3,.,CASSPRGGVRGNTIYF,TGTGCCAGCAGTCCCCGGGGCGGGGTGCGTGGAAACACCATATATTTT
TRBV4-3,.,TRBJ1-5,TRBD1,CASSQDFSGGVGQPQHF,TGCGCCAGCAGCCAAGATTTTTCAGGGGGCGTAGGTCAGCCCCAGCATTTT
TRBV19,.,TRBJ1-4,.,CASSRPRGAANEKLFF,TGTGCCAGTAGCCGACCACGGGGGGCGGCTAATGAAAAACTGTTTTTT
TRBV6-5,.,TRBJ2-2,.,CASSYWSQGPGELFF,TGTGCCAGCAGTTACTGGTCACAGGGTCCCGGGGAGCTGTTTTTT
TRBV7-8,.,TRBJ1-4,TRBD1,CASSLEFGTVFNEKLFF,TGTGCCAGCAGCTTAGAATTTGGGACAGTTTTTAATGAAAAACTGTTTTTT
TRBV7-2,.,TRBJ1-1,TRBD1,CASSFFPRGRIPEAFF,TGTGCCAGCAGCTTTTTCCCCAGGGGGCGCATCCCTGAAGCTTTCTTT
TRBV30,.,TRBJ2-7,.,CAWSVSGVHYEQYF,TGTGCCTGGAGTGTTTCGGGGGTTCACTACGAGCAGTACTTC
TRBV19,.,TRBJ1-1,TRBD1,CASSRFGQGALTEAFF,TGTGCCAGTAGCCGCTTCGGGCAGGGGGCTCTCACTGAAGCTTTCTTT
TRBV7-3,.,TRBJ1-6,TRBD1,CASSPGTGGNSPLHF,TGTGCCAGCAGCCCCGGGACAGGGGGCAATTCACCCCTCCACTTT
TRBV5-1,once,TRBJ1-1,.,CASSWGGGGNTEAFF,TGCGCCAGCAGCTGGGGTGGAGGCGGGAACACTGAAGCTTTCTTT
TRBV9,.,TRBJ1-2,.,CASSAGVEDYGYTF,TGTGCCAGCAGCGCGGGAGTTGAAGACTATGGCTACACCTTC
TRBV2,.,TRBJ2-5,.,CASRLQRWYQETQYF,TGTGCGAGCAGGCTACAGCGGTGGTACCAAGAGACCCAGTACTTC
TRBV6-5,few,TRBJ2-5,.,CASNRGVGLQETQYF,TGTGCCAGCAATCGGGGAGTGGGTCTACAAGAGACCCAGTACTTC
TRBV19,.,TRBJ2-7,TRBD1,CASKRQGDDEQYF,TGTGCCAGTAAGAGACAGGGGGACGACGAGCAGTACTTC
TRBV13,.,TRBJ2-1,.,CASSGLGDLSSYNEQFF,TGTGCCAGCAGCGGCCTTGGGGACTTAAGCTCCTACAATGAGCAGTTCTTC
TRBV2,.,TRBJ2-7,TRBD1,CASSGRDRGLGEQYF,TGTGCCAGCAGTGGGAGAGACAGGGGGTTGGGAGAGCAGTACTTC
TRBV2,.,TRBJ2-1,.,CASSGSPISYNEQFF,TGTGCCAGCAGTGGTAGCCCAATCTCCTACAATGAGCAGTTCTTC
TRBV9,.,TRBJ1-1,.,CASSVGGDTEAFF,TGTGCCAGCAGCGTAGGGGGAGACACTGAAGCTTTCTTT
TRBV19,.,TRBJ1-2,TRBD1,CASSNNPGQGGYGYTF,TGTGCCAGTAGTAACAACCCGGGACAGGGGGGCTATGGCTACACCTTC
TRBV10-3,.,TRBJ1-4,TRBD1,CAISESVQGNEKLFF,TGTGCCATCAGTGAGTCAGTACAGGGGAATGAAAAACTGTTTTTT
TRBV7-9,.,TRBJ2-2,TRBD1,CASSLEVGGITGELFF,TGTGCCAGCAGCTTAGAAGTAGGGGGCATCACCGGGGAGCTGTTTTTT
TRBV7-9,.,TRBJ1-1,.,CASSFGRDTEAFF,TGTGCCAGCAGCTTCGGCCGGGACACTGAAGCTTTCTTT
TRBV6-6,.,TRBJ1-2,.,CASSPVRGLGVLHDYTF,TGTGCCAGCAGTCCCGTGAGGGGGTTAGGGGTCTTGCATGACTACACCTTC
TRBV11-1,.,TRBJ2-1,TRBD2,CASSSIGLAGDNEQFF,TGTGCCAGCAGCTCTATAGGACTAGCGGGGGACAATGAGCAGTTCTTC
TRBV5-4,.,TRBJ2-4,.,CASRDSEAKNIQYF,TGTGCCAGCAGGGACAGTGAGGCCAAAAACATTCAGTACTTC
TRBV6-2/TRBV6-3,.,TRBJ1-1,.,CASSYPPDRIGPEAFF,TGTGCCAGCAGTTACCCCCCTGACAGGATCGGGCCTGAAGCTTTCTTT
TRBV14,.,TRBJ2-7,.,CASSQLSRPSIYEQYF,TGTGCCAGCAGCCAGCTATCCAGGCCAAGCATCTACGAGCAGTACTTC
TRBV19,once,TRBJ1-1,TRBD1,CASSPRTGGFTEAFF,TGTGCCAGTAGTCCCCGGACAGGGGGATTCACTGAAGCTTTCTTT
TRBV6-6,.,TRBJ2-1,.,CASSYSRGEQFF,TGTGCCAGCAGTTACTCTCGGGGTGAGCAGTTCTTC
TRBV30,.,TRBJ1-4,TRBD1,CAWSVSTGGHEKLFF,TGTGCCTGGAGTGTTTCGACAGGGGGCCATGAAAAACTGTTTTTT
TRBV3-1/TRBV3-2,.,TRBJ1-2,TRBD1,CASSQEALRGRFGYTF,TGTGCCAGCAGCCAAGAAGCCCTAAGGGGGCGCTTCGGCTACACCTTC
TRBV25-1,once,TRBJ2-1,TRBD1,CASRRTGPYNEQFF,TGTGCCAGCAGGAGGACAGGTCCCTACAATGAGCAGTTCTTC
TRBV19,.,TRBJ2-1,.,CASSIAGVGYNEQFF,TGTGCCAGTAGTATAGCAGGGGTCGGCTACAATGAGCAGTTCTTC
TRBV24-1,.,TRBJ1-3,.,CATSNSPGNTIYF,TGTGCCACCAGCAACTCCCCCGGAAACACCATATATTTT
TRBV6-6,.,TRBJ2-1,.,CASSFMANEQFF,TGTGCCAGCAGTTTTATGGCCAATGAGCAGTTCTTC
TRBV6-5,.,TRBJ1-2,.,CASTAGVRDGYGYTF,TGTGCCAGCACCGCAGGGGTTAGGGATGGGTATGGCTACACCTTC
TRBV4-2,.,TRBJ2-7,TRBD2,CASSVVAGETYEQYF,TGTGCCAGCAGCGTCGTAGCGGGGGAGACCTACGAGCAGTACTTC
TRBV19,.,TRBJ2-4,TRBD1,CATSPTQGRNIQYF,TGTGCCACCAGCCCCACACAGGGGAGAAACATTCAGTACTTC